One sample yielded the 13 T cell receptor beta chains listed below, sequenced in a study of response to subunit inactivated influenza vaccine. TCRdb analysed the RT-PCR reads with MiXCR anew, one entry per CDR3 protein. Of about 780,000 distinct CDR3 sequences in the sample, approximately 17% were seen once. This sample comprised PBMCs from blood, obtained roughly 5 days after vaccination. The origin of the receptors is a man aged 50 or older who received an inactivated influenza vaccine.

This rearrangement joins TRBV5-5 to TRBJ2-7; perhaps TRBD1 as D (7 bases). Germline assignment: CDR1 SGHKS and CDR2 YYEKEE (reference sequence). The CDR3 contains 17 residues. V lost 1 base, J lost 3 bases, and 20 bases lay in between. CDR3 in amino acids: CASSLTPDRDLYYEQYF. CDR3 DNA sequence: TGTGCCAGCAGCTTGACCCCCGACAGGGACTTATACTACGAGCAGTACTTC.

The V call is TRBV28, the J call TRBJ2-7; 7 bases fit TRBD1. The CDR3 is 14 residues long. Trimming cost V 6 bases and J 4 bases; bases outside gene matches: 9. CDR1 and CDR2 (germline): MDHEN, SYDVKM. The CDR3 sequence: CASRDQTGWYEQYF. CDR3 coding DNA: TGTGCCAGCAGGGACCAGACAGGGTGGTACGAGCAGTACTTC. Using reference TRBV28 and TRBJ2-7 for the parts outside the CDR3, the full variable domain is DVKVTQSSRYLVKRTGEKVFLECVQDMDHENMFWYRQDPGLGLRLIYFSYDVKMKEKGDIPEGYSVSREKKERFSLILESASTNQTSMYLCASRDQTGWYEQYFGPGTRLTVT.

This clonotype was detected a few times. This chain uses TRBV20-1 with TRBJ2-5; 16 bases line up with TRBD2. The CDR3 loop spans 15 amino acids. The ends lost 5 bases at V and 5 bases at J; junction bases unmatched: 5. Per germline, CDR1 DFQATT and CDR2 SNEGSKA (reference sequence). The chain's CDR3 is CSAGGLAGGVETQYF. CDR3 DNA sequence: TGCAGTGCTGGGGGACTAGCGGGAGGGGTGGAGACCCAGTACTTC.

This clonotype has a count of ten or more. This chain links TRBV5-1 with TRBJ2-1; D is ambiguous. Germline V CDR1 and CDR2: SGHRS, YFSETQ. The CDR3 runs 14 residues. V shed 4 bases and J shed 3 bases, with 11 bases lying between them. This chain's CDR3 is CASSQDGGYNEQFF. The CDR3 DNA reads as TGCGCCAGCAGCCAGGACGGCGGCTACAATGAGCAGTTCTTC.

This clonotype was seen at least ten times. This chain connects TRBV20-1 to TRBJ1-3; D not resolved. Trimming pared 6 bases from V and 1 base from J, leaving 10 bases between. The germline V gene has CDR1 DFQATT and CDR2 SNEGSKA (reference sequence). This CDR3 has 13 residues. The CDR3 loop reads CSALEGSGNTIYF. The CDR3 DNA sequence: TGCAGTGCGCTGGAGGGATCTGGAAACACCATATATTTT.

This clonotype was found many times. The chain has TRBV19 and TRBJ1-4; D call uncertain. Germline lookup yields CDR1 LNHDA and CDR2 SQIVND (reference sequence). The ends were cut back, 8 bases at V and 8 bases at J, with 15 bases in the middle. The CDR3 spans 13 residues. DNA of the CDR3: TGTGCCAGTGACGACGGCCGACGGGAAAAACTGTTTTTT. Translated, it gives CASDDGRREKLFF.

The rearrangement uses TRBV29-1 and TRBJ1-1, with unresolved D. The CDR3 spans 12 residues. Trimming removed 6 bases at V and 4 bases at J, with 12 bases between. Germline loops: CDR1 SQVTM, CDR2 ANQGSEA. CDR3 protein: CSVAKSITEAFF. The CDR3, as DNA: TGCAGCGTCGCTAAGTCTATCACTGAAGCTTTCTTT.

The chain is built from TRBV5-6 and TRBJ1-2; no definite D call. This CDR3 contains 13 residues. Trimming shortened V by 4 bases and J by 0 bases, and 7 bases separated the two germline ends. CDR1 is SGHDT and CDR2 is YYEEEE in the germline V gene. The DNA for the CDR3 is TGTGCCAGCAGCCGTCAGGCTAACTATGGCTACACCTTC. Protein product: CASSRQANYGYTF.

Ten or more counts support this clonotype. In nucleotides, the CDR3 is TGCAGTGCCCAATTTATAGGCAATGAGCAGTTCTTC. Residues: CSAQFIGNEQFF. The rearrangement uses TRBV20-1 and TRBJ2-1; D call uncertain. The CDR3 totals 12 residues. CDR1 and CDR2 from the germline V gene are DFQATT and SNEGSKA (reference sequence). Deletions cut 6 bases from V and 6 bases from J, with 12 bases between.

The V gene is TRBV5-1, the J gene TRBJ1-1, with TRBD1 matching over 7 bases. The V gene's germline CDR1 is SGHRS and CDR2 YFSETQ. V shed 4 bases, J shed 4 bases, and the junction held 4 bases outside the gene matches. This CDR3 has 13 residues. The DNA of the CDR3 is TGCGCCAGCAGCACGAAGGGGGCCACTGAAGCTTTCTTT. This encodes CASSTKGATEAFF.

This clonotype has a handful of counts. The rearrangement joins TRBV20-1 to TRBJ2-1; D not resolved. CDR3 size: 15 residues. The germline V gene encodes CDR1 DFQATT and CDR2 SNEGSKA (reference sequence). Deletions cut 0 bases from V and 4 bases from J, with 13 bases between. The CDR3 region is CSARDLDQRYNEQFF. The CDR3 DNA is TGCAGTGCTAGAGATCTGGACCAGAGATACAATGAGCAGTTCTTC.

CDR3 sequence: CSALGEPFYEQYF. As DNA, the CDR3 is TGCAGTGCTCTCGGCGAACCTTTCTACGAGCAGTACTTC. The gene calls are TRBV20-1 and TRBJ2-7, with D uncertain. Trimming took 5 bases from V and 3 from J, leaving 14 bases between them. Germline V gene sequence: CDR1 DFQATT, CDR2 SNEGSKA (reference sequence). This CDR3 region has 13 residues.

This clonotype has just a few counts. The CDR3, as DNA: TGCGCCAGCAGCCTGGGACATCCAAGGGGTAATTCACCCCTCCACTTT. This gives the protein CASSLGHPRGNSPLHF. The genes are TRBV5-1 and TRBJ1-6; TRBD1 might be the D (6 bases). Looked up from germline, CDR1 is SGHRS and CDR2 is YFSETQ. This CDR3 comprises 16 residues. V dropped 4 bases and J dropped 6 bases, with 17 bases sitting between them.